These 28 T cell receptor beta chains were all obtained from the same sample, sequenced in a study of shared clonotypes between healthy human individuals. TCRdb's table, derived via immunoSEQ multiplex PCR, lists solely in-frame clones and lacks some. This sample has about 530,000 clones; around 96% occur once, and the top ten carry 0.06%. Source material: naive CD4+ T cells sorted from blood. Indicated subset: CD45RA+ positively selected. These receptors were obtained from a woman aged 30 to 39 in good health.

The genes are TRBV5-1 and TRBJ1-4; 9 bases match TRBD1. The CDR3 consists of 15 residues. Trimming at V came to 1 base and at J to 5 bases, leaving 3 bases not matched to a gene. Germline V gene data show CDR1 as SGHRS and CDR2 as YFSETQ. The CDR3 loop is CASSLLQGANEKLFF. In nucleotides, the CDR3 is TGCGCCAGCAGCTTGTTACAGGGGGCAAATGAAAAACTGTTTTTT.

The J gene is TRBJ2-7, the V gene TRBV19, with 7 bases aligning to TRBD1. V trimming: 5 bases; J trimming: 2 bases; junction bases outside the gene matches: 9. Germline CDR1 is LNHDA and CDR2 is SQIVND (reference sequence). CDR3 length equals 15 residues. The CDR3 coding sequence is TGTGCCAGTAGTTCAACAGGGGACAGACCCTACGAGCAGTACTTC. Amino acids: CASSSTGDRPYEQYF. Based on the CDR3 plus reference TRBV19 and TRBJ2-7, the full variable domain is DGGITQSPKYLFRKEGQNVTLSCEQNLNHDAMYWYRQDPGQGLRLIYYSQIVNDFQKGDIAEGYSVSREKKESFPLTVTSAQKNPTAFYLCASSSTGDRPYEQYFGPGTRLTVT.

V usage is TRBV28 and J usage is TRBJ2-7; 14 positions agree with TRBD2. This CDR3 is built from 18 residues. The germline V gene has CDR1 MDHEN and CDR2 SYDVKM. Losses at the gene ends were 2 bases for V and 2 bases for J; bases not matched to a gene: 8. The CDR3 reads CASSLRIGTSGRPYEQYF. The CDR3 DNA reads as TGTGCCAGCAGTTTACGAATCGGGACTAGCGGGAGACCCTACGAGCAGTACTTC.

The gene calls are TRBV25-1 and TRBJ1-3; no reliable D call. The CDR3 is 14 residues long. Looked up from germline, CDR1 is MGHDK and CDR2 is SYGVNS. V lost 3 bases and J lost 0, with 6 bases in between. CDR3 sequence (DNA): TGTGCCAGCAGTGACATCAACTCTGGAAACACCATATATTTT. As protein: CASSDINSGNTIYF.

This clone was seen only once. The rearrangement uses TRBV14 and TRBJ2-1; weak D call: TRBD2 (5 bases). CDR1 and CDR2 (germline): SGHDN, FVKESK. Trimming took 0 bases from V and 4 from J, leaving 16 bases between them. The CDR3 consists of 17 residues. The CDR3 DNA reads TGTGCCAGCAGCCAAGAAGATTGGGGAGTTTGGTACAATGAGCAGTTCTTC. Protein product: CASSQEDWGVWYNEQFF.

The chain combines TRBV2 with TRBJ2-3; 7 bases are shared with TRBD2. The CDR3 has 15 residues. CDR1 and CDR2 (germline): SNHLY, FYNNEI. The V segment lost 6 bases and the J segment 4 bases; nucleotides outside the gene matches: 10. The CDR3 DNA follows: TGTGCCAGCAGAGAACCGGGAGGAGGACCAGATACGCAGTATTTT. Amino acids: CASREPGGGPDTQYF.

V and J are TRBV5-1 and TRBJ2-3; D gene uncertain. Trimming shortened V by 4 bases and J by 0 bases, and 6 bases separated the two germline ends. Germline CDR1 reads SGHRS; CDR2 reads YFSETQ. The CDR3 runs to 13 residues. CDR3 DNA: TGCGCCAGCAGCGCGCCTAGCACAGATACGCAGTATTTT. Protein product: CASSAPSTDTQYF.

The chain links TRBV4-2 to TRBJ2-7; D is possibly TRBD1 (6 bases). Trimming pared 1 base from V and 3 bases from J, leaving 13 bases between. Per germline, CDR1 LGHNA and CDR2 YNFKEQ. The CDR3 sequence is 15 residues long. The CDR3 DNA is TGTGCCAGCAGCCAAGCGAGCCAGGGGAGCTACGAGCAGTACTTC. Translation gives CASSQASQGSYEQYF.

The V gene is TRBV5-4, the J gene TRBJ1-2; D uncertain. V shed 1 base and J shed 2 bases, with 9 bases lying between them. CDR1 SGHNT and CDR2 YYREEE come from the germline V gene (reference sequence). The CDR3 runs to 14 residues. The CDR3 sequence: CASSLLFGNYGYTF. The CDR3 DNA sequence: TGTGCCAGCAGCTTGCTCTTCGGGAACTATGGCTACACCTTC.

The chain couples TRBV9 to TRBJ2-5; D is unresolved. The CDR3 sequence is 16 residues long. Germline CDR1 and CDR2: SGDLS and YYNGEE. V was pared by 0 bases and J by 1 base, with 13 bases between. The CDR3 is CASSVEAARLQETQYF. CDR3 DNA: TGTGCCAGCAGCGTAGAGGCGGCCCGGCTCCAAGAGACCCAGTACTTC.

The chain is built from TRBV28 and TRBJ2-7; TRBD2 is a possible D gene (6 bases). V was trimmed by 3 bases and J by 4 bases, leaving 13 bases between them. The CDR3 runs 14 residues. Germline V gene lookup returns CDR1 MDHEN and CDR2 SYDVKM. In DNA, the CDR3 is TGTGCCAGCAGTTTTTCATCGGGGAGGTACGAGCAGTACTTC. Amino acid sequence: CASSFSSGRYEQYF.

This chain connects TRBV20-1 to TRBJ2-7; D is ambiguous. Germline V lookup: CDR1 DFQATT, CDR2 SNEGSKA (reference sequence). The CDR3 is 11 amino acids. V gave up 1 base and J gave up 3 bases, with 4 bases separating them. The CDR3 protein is CSARARYEQYF. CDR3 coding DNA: TGCAGTGCTAGAGCCCGCTACGAGCAGTACTTC.

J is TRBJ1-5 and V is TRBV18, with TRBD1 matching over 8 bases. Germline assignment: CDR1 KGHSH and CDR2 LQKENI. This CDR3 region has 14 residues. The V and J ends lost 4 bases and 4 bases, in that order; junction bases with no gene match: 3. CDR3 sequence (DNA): TGTGCCAGCTCACAGGACAGGGATAATCAGCCCCAGCATTTT. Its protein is CASSQDRDNQPQHF.

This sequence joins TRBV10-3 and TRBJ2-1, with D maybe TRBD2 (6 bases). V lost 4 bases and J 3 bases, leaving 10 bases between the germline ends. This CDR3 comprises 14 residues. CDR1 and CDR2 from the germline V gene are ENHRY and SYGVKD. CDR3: CAISGGTDYNEQFF. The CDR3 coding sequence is TGTGCCATCAGTGGCGGGACCGACTACAATGAGCAGTTCTTC.

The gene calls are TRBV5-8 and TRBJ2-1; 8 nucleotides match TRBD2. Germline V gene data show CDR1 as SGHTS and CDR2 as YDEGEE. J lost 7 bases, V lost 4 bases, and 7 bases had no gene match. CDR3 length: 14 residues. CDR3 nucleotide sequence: TGTGCCAGCAGCCCGGGACTAGGGGATAATGAGCAGTTCTTC. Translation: CASSPGLGDNEQFF.

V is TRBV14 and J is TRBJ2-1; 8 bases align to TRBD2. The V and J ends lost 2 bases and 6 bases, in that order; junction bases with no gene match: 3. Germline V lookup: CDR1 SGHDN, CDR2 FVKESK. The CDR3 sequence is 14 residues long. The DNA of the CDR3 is TGTGCCAGCAGCCAAACTAGCGGCCTCAATGAGCAGTTCTTC. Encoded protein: CASSQTSGLNEQFF.

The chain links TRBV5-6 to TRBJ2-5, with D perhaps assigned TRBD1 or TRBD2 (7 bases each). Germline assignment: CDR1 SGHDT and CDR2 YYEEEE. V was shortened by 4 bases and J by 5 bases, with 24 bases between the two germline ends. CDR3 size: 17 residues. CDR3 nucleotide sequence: TGTGCCAGCAGCCCTGGGAGGGGGCGGAGTGGAGAGGAGACCCAGTACTTC. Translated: CASSPGRGRSGEETQYF.

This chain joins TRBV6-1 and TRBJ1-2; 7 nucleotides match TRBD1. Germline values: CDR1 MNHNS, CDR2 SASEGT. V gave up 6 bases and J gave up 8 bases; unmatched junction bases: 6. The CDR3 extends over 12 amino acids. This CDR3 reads CASRLTGSGYTF. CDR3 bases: TGTGCCAGCAGGCTGACAGGGTCCGGCTACACCTTC.

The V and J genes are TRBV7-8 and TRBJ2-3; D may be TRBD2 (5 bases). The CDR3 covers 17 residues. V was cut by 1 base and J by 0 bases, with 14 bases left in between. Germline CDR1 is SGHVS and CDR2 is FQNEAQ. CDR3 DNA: TGTGCCAGCAGCTTAGAATCAGCGGCCATTAGCACAGATACGCAGTATTTT. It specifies CASSLESAAISTDTQYF.

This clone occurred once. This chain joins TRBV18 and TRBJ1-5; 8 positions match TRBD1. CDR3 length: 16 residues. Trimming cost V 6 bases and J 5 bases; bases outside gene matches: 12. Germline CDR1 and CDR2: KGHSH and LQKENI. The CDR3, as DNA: TGTGCCAGCTCTCGTACTGGACAGGGAAGAGATCAGCCCCAGCATTTT. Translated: CASSRTGQGRDQPQHF.

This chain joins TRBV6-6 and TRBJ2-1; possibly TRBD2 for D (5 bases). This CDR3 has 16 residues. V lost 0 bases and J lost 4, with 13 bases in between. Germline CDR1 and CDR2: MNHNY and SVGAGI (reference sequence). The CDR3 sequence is CASSYSIPRGYNEQFF. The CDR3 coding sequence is TGTGCCAGCAGTTACTCGATTCCCCGCGGGTACAATGAGCAGTTCTTC.

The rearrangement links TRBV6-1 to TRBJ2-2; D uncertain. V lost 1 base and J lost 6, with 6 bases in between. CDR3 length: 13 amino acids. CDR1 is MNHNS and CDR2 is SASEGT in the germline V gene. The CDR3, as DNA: TGTGCCAGCAGTGAAGTGAGGTCCGGGGAGCTGTTTTTT. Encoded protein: CASSEVRSGELFF.

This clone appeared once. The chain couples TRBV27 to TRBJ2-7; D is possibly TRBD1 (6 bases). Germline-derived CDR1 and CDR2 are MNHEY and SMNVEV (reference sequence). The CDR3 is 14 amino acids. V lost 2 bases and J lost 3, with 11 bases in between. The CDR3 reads CASSLKDRDYEQYF. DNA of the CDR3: TGTGCCAGCAGTTTAAAGGACAGAGACTACGAGCAGTACTTC.

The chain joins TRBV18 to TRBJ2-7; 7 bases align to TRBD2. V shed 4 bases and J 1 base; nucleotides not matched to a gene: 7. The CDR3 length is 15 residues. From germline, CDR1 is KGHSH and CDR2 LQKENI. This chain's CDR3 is CASSRTGTTSYEQYF. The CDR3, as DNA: TGTGCCAGCTCACGCACCGGGACTACATCCTACGAGCAGTACTTC.

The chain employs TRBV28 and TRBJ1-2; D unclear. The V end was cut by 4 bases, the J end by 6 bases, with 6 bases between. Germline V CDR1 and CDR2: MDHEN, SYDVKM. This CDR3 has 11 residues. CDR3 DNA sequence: TGTGCCAGCAGTTCTCCGAATGGCTACACCTTC. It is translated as CASSSPNGYTF.

The CDR3 is CASGAGGSYNEQFF. CDR3 nucleotides: TGTGCCAGCGGTGCGGGGGGCTCCTACAATGAGCAGTTCTTC. The chain is built from TRBV25-1 and TRBJ2-1; 8 nucleotides align to TRBD2. Germline CDR1 reads MGHDK; CDR2 reads SYGVNS. V shed 8 bases, J shed 0 bases, and the junction held 3 bases outside the gene matches. This CDR3 contains 14 residues.

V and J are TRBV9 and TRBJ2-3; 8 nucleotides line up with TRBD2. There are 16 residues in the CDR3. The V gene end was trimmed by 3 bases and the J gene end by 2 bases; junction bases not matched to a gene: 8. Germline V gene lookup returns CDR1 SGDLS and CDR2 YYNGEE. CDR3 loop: CASSEASGHVTDTQYF. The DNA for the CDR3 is TGTGCCAGCAGCGAGGCTAGCGGGCACGTCACAGATACGCAGTATTTT.

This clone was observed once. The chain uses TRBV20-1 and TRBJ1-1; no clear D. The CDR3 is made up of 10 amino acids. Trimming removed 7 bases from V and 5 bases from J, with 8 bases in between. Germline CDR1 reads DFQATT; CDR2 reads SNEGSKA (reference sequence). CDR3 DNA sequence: TGCAGTGTAGGGCCGACTGAAGCTTTCTTT. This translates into CSVGPTEAFF.